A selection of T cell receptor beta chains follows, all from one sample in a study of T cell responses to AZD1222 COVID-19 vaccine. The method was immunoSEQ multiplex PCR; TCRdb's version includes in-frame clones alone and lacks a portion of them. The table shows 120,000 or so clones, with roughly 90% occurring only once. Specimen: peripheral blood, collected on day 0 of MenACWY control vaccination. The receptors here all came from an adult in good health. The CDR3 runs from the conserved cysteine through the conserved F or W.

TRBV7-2,CASSPPSGDTQYF
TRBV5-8,CASSLFRLGDQPQHF
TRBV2,CASTRAWETQYF
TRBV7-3,CASSPGQAHDTQYF
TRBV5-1,CASSFVSGQGRYNSPLHF
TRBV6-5,CASSRQGFYNSPLHF
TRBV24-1,CATSDISGRAYNEQFF
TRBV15,CATSREGRSNQPQHF
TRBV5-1,CASSLAEPSGEKLFF
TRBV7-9,CASSRIDGAEAFF
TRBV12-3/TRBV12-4,CASSLSGEQFF
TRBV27,CASSLSVRVGTGELFF
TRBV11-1,CASSLQGLVNTEAFF
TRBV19,CASSGQTNEKLFF
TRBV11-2,CASSLSRQAYNEQFF
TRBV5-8,CASSLAGAGAKVGRSAFF
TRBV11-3,CASSPNSGYEQFF
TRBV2,CASRTGAWAGTSEAFF
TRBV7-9,CASSPTAEAFF
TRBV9,CASSVGGLHQPQHF
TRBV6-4,CASSDTGTGYGYTF
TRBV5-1,CASSPRGGGAYKSNAEAFF
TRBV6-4,CASSSSGTGGSITGYTF
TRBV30,CAWGGGYEQFF
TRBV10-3,CANSAGTSKDNEQFF
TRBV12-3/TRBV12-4,CASSLREFTEAFF
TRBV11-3,CASSFRDANHEQYF
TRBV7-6,CASSLDRYNEQFF
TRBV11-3,CASSVKNEAFF
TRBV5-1,CASSAETGPRGGYTF
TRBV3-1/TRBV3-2,CASSQTSVGNTQYF
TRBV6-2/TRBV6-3,CASTPTAQSYNEQFF
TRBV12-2,CASRLVGWSGRLDEQFF
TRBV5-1,CASSSGATNEKLFF
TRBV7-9,CASSLGDGRGVEAFF
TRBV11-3,CASSSRTGYEQYF
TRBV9,CASSVAGGTSTDTQYF
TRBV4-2,CASSQETSGNSYEQYF
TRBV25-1,CASSPNEAGWDNEQFF
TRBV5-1,CASSFSLAGDNEQFF
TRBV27,CASSLKSGQRGRAYEQYF
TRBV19,CASSMGGVGNTIYF
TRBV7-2,CASSLAAITATGELFF
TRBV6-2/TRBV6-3,CASSYFVETEAFF
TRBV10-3,CAISGQGQGPYEQYF
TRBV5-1,CASTAGGVSGYEQYF
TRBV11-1,CASSTNSEAFF
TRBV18,CASSGSSNQPQHF
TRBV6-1,CASSEASRFGSEQYF
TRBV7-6,CASSLGLSYEQYF
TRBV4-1,CASSQVDSSSTDTQYF